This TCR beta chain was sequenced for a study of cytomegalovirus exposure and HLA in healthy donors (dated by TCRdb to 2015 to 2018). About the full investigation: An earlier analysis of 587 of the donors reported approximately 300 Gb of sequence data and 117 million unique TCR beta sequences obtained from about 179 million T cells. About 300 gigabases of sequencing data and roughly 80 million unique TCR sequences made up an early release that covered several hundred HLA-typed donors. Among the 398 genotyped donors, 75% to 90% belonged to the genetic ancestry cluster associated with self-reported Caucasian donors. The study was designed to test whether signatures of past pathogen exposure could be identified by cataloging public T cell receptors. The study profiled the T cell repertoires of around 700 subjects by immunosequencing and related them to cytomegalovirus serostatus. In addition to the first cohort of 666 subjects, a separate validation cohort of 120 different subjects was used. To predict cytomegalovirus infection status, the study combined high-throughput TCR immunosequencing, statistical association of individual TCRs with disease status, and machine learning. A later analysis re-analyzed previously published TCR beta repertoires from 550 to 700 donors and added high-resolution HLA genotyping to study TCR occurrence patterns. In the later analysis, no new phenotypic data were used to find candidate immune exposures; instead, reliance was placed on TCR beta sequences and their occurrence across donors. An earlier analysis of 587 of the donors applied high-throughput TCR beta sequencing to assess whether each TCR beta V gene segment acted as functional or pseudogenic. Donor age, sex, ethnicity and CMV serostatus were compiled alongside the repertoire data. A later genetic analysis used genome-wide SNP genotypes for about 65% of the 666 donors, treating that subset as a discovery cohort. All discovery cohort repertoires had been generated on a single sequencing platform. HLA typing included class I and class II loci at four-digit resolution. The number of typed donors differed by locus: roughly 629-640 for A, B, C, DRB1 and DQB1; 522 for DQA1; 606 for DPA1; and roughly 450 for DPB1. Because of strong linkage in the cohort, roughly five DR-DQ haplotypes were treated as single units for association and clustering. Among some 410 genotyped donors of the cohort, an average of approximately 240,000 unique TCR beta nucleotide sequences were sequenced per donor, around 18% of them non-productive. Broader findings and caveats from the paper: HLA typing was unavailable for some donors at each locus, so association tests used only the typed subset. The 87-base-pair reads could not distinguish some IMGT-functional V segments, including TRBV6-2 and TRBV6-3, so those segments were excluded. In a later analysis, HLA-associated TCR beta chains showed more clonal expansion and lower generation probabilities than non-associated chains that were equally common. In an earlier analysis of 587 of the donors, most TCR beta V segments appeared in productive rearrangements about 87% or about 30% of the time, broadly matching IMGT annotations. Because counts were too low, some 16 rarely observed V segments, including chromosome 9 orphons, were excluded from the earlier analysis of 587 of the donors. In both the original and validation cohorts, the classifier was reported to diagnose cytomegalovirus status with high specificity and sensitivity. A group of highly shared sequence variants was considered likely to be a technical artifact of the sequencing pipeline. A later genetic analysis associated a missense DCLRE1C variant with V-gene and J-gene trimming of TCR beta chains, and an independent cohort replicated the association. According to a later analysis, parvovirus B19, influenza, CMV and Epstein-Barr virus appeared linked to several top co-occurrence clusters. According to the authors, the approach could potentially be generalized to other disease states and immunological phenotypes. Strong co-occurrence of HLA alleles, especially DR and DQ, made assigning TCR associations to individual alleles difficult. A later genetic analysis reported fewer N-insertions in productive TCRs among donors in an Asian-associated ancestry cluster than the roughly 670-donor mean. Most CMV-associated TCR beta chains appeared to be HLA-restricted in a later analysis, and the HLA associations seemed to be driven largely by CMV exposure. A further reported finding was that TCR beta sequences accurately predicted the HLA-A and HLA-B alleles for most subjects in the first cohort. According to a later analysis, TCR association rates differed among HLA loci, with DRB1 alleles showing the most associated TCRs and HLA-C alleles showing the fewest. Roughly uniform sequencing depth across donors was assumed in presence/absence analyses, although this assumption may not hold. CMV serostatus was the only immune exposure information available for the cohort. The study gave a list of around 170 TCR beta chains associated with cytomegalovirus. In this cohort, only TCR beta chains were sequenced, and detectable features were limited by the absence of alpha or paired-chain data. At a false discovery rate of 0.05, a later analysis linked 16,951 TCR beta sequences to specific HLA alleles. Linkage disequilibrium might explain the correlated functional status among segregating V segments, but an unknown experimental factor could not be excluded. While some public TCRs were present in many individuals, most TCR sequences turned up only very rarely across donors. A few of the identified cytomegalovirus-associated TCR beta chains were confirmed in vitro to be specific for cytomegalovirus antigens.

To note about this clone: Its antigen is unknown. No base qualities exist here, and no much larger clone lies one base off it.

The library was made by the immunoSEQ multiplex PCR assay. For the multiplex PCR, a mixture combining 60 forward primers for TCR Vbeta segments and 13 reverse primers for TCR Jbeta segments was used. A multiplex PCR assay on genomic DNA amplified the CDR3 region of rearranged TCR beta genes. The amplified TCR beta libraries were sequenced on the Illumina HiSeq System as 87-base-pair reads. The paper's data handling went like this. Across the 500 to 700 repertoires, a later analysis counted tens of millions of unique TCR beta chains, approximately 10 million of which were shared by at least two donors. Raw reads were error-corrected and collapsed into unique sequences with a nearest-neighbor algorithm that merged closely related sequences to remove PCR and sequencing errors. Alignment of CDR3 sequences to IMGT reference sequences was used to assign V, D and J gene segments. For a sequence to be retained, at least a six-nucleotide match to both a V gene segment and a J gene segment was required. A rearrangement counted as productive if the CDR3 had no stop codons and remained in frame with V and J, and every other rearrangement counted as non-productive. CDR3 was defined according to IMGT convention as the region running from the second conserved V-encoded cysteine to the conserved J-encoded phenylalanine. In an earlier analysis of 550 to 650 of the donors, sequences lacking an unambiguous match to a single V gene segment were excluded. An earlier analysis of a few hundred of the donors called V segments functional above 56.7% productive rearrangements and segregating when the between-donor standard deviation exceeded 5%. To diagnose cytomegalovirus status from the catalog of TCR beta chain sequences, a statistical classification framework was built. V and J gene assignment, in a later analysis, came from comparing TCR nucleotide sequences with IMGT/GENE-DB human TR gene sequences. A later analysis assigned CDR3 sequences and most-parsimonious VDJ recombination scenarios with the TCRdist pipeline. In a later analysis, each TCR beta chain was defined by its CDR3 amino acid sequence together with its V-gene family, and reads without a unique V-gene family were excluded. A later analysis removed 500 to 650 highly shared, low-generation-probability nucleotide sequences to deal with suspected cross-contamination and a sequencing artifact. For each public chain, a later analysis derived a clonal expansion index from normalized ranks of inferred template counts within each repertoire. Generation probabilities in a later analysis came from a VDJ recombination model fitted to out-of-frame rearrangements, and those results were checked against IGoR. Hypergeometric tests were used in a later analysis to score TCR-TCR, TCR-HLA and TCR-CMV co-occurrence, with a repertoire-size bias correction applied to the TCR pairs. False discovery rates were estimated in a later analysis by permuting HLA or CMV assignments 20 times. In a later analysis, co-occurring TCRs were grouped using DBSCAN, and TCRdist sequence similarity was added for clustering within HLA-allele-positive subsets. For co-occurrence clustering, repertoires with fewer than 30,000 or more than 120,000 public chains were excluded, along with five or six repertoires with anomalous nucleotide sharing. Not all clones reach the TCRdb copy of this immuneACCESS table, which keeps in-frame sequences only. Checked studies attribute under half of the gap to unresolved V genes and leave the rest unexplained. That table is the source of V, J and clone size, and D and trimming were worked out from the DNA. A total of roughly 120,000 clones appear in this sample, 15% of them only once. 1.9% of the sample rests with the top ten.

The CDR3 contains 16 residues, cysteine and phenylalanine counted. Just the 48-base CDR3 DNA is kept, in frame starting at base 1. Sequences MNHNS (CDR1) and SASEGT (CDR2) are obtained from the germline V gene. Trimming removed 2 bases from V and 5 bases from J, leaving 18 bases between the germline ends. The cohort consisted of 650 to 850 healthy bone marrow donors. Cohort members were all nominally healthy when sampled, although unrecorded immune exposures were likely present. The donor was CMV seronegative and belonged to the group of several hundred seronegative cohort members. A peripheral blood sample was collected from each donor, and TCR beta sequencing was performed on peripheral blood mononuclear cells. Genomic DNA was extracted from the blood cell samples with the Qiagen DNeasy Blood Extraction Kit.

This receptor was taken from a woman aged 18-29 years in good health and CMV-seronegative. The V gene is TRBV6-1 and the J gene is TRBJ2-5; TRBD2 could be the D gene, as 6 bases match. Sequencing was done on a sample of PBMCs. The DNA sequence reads TGTGCCAGCAGTGAACGGGAGACGGGAAGGGGTGAGACCCAGTACTTC. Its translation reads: CASSERETGRGETQYF.